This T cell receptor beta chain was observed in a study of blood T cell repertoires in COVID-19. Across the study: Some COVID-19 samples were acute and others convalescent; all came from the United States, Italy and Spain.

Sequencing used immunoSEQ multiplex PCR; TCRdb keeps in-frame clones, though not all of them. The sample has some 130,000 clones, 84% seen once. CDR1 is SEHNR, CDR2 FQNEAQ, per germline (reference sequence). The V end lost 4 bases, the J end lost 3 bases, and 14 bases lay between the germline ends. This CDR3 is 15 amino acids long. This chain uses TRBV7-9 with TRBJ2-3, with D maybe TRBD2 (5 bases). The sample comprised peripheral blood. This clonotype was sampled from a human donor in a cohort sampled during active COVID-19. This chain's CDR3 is CASSSLISGTDTQYF. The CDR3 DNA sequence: TGTGCCAGCAGCTCACTTATTTCGGGAACAGATACGCAGTATTTT.